One sample yielded the 27 T cell receptor beta chains listed below, sequenced in a study of kidney transplant recipient with SARS-CoV-2 infection listed by TCRdb under 2021. The time point label corresponds to: pre-pandemic baseline sample and day 111 after first positive SARS-CoV-2 test. Sequencer: Illumina MiSeq. TCRdb trimmed the raw reads at Q25, called clones with MiXCR and kept productive beta chains. CDR3 protein sequences are deduplicated, and each keeps its most common genes and DNA. Recorded for this sample are fewer than 250,000 distinct CDR3 sequences; under 35% of them occurred a single time. The ten biggest clones cover about 7% of the sample. Specimen: a blood sample, collected at baseline and between days 110 and 120 from a kidney transplant recipient. These receptors were taken from a male patient aged 25-45 years who had COVID-19 and was a kidney transplant recipient. Some T cells may be donor cells from the graft after a transplant.

About this clonotype itself: Sequence at one end of the junction differs from germline and may be a read error. The CDR3 region is CASSLEVRLNTEASF. The CDR3 DNA reads as TGTGCCAGCAGCTTAGAAGTGCGCCTGAACACTGAAGCTTCCTTT. V is TRBV11-2 and J is TRBJ1-1; D call uncertain. The CDR3 is 15 residues long. The germline V gene has CDR1 SGHAT and CDR2 FQNNGV.

Regarding this clonotype: This may stem from a read error, because a much larger clone lies one nucleotide away. The DNA is left out, because the CDR3 cannot be placed on it with certainty; the CDR3 is given as TCRdb lists it. V usage is TRBV7-5 and J usage is TRBJ1-2. TRBV7-5 is a known pseudogene. Including both end residues, the CDR3 is 19 amino acids long. CDR3 protein: CISVPESQFEVGETYGYTF.

This clonotype was found many times. The chain is built from TRBV6-5 and TRBJ2-1; TRBD2 aligns across 10 bases. CDR3 length: 19 residues. Germline V gene sequence: CDR1 MNHEY, CDR2 SVGAGI. V gave up 5 bases and J gave up 4 bases; unmatched junction bases: 17. The CDR3 loop reads CASSRGLAGEKLTYNEQFF. CDR3 DNA sequence: TGTGCCAGCAGTAGGGGGCTAGCGGGAGAAAAACTTACTTACAATGAGCAGTTCTTC.

In its sample, this clonotype was seen many times. V is TRBV6-2 or TRBV6-3 and J is TRBJ1-2; D gene ambiguous. V dropped 5 bases and J dropped 4 bases, with 23 bases sitting between them. The CDR3 runs 17 residues. Germline loops: CDR1 MNHEY, CDR2 SVGEGT. The CDR3 loop reads CASSTLPCIGKTYGYTF. The CDR3 nucleotides read TGTGCCAGCAGTACGCTACCCTGCATCGGAAAGACCTATGGCTACACCTTC.

This clonotype occurred many times. The chain recombines TRBV10-3 with TRBJ1-2; weak D call: TRBD1 (5 bases). Germline V CDR1 and CDR2: ENHRY, SYGVKD. Deletions cut 0 bases from V and 4 bases from J, with 15 bases between. This CDR3 contains 16 residues. The chain's CDR3 is CAISESIRGFLYGYTF. In DNA form, the CDR3 reads TGTGCCATCAGTGAGTCGATCCGGGGCTTTCTCTATGGCTACACCTTC.

With respect to this clonotype: A much bigger clone sits one base away, suggesting this may be a read error. The chain recombines TRBV2 with TRBJ2-7; 8 bases match TRBD2. The V and J ends lost 10 bases and 3 bases, in that order; junction bases with no gene match: 8. The CDR3 covers 13 residues. The V gene's germline CDR1 is SNHLY and CDR2 FYNNEI. The chain's CDR3 is CANVGTRFYEQYF. The CDR3 DNA reads as TGTGCCAACGTCGGGACTAGGTTCTACGAGCAGTACTTC.

A remark on this clonotype: A single base separates this from a much larger clone, so it may be a read error. The chain couples TRBV3-1 to TRBJ1-2; D remains unclear. CDR1 is LGHDT and CDR2 is YNNKEL in the germline V gene (reference sequence). The CDR3 has 17 residues. The CDR3 region is CVSSWTPTLRKTYGYTF. The CDR3 DNA reads as TGTGTCAGCAGCTGGACGCCCACCCTTCGAAAGACCTATGGCTACACCTTC.

This clonotype was observed at least ten times. Compared with germline, one end of the junction differs, possibly owing to a read error. This chain joins TRBV5-4 and TRBJ1-2, with unresolved D. The CDR3 spans 16 residues. The V gene's germline CDR1 is SGHNT and CDR2 YYREEE (reference sequence). CDR3 DNA sequence: TGTGCCAGCCGCTTCTTCGTACCAGGAAAGACCTATGGCTACACCTTC. It yields the protein CASRFFVPGKTYGYTF.

This clonotype was observed many times. The chain links TRBV11-2 to TRBJ2-2; D gene uncertain. V was trimmed by 5 bases and J by 0 bases, leaving 16 bases between them. The CDR3 sequence is 17 residues long. Germline V gene lookup returns CDR1 SGHAT and CDR2 FQNNGV. The CDR3 loop reads CASSHGPSRANTGELFF. The CDR3 DNA reads TGTGCCAGCAGCCATGGGCCGAGCCGGGCGAACACCGGGGAGCTGTTTTTT.

Remarks on this clonotype: Germline is not matched at one junction end, which may reflect a read error. The CDR3 DNA reads TGTGCCTGGAGTGCATCCTCGTCACAGGGGGCTCGTCTCTTC. The encoded protein is CAWSASSSQGARLF. The chain joins TRBV30 to TRBJ2-1; 9 bases match TRBD1. Per the germline V gene, CDR1 is GTSNPN and CDR2 is SVGIG (reference sequence). The length of the CDR3 is 14 residues.

This clonotype showed up many times. The rearrangement uses TRBV7-2 and TRBJ1-1; D remains unclear. Germline lookup yields CDR1 SGHTA and CDR2 FQGNSA. V was clipped by 6 bases and J by 5 bases, with 13 bases between them. The CDR3 totals 13 residues. The CDR3 sequence is CASSTVSSTEAFF. The CDR3 DNA is TGTGCCAGCAGTACAGTCTCTTCAACTGAAGCTTTCTTT.

The CDR3 DNA reads as TGCAGTGCTAGAAGGGGGGGGGTTGAAAAACTGTTTTTT. Protein: CSARRGGVEKLFF. V gene TRBV20-1 combines with J gene TRBJ1-4; D is possibly TRBD1 (6 bases). Trimming shortened V by 2 bases and J by 7 bases, and 11 bases separated the two germline ends. The germline gives CDR1 DFQATT, CDR2 SNEGSKA (reference sequence). The CDR3 consists of 13 residues.

This clonotype was detected ten times or more. The chain carries TRBV10-3 and TRBJ2-1, with 7 positions matching TRBD2. This CDR3 is built from 15 residues. Germline V CDR1 and CDR2: ENHRY, SYGVKD. Trimming removed 2 bases from V and 2 bases from J; junction bases left unmatched: 3. CDR3 in DNA: TGTGCCATCAGTGAGGGGGCGGGAGCCTACAATGAGCAGTTCTTC. Its protein is CAISEGAGAYNEQFF.

This clonotype was observed many times. The V call is TRBV4-1, the J call TRBJ1-1, with D unclear. The CDR3 runs 17 residues. Deletions cut 3 bases from V and 1 base from J, with 18 bases between. Germline V gene lookup returns CDR1 MGHRA and CDR2 YSYEKL. The CDR3 reads CASSHPPSWAKNTEAFF. The CDR3 bases are TGCGCCAGCAGCCATCCCCCTTCGTGGGCCAAGAACACTGAAGCTTTCTTT.

This clonotype has just a few counts. The V call is TRBV19, the J call TRBJ2-1; no firm D call. This CDR3 spans 12 amino acids. Germline CDR1 is LNHDA and CDR2 is SQIVND (reference sequence). Trimming pared 6 bases from V and 6 bases from J, leaving 9 bases between. CDR3 sequence: CASSQGFNEQFF. The CDR3 coding sequence is TGTGCCAGTAGCCAAGGGTTCAATGAGCAGTTCTTC.

This clonotype was observed at least ten times. The rearrangement joins TRBV4-3 to TRBJ2-5, with D perhaps matching TRBD2 (6 bases). V was cut by 4 bases and J by 3 bases, with 9 bases left in between. CDR3 length: 13 amino acids. CDR1 and CDR2 from the germline V gene are LGHNA and YSLEER. The CDR3 here is CASSRGEEETQYF. The CDR3, as DNA: TGCGCCAGCAGCCGCGGGGAGGAAGAGACCCAGTACTTC.

This clonotype has just a few counts. The rearrangement links TRBV5-1 to TRBJ2-1; either TRBD1 or TRBD2 may supply D (5 bases each). V lost 2 bases and J lost 6, with 9 bases in between. The CDR3 totals 13 residues. The germline CDR1 and CDR2 sequences are SGHRS and YFSETQ. CDR3 DNA: TGCGCCAGCAGCTTTACAGGAGGCAATGAGCAGTTCTTC. Amino acid sequence: CASSFTGGNEQFF.

Details on this clonotype: This clone may be a read error of a much larger clone one base away. The chain recombines TRBV23-1 with TRBJ1-2; D unclear. TRBV23-1 is recorded as an ORF, its role being uncertain. The V gene lost 4 bases and the J gene lost 4 bases, with 22 bases spanning the gap. The CDR3 runs 17 residues. CDR3 protein: CASSRSRLRRKIYGYTF. CDR3 bases: TGCGCCAGCAGTCGTTCAAGGCTACGCAGAAAGATCTATGGCTACACCTTC.

In this sample, this clonotype turned up many times. The chain links TRBV11-3 to TRBJ2-7, with TRBD2 matching 8 bases. The CDR3 spans 14 residues. The germline gives CDR1 SGHNT, CDR2 YENEEA. Unmatched junction bases numbered 8, after V lost 3 bases and J lost 7 bases. The CDR3 spells CASSLTSARLEQYF. CDR3 in DNA: TGTGCCAGCAGCTTGACTAGCGCGAGGTTAGAGCAGTACTTC.

This chain connects TRBV13 to TRBJ2-3; 10 bases agree with TRBD2. CDR3 length: 16 amino acids. Losses at the gene ends were 5 bases for V and 3 bases for J; bases not matched to a gene: 8. In germline, CDR1 is PRHDT, CDR2 FYEKMQ (reference sequence). CDR3: CASSLEREGRTDTQYF. CDR3 coding DNA: TGTGCCAGCAGCCTAGAGCGGGAGGGCCGGACAGATACGCAGTATTTT.

This clonotype was seen many times. This chain links TRBV28 with TRBJ2-1, with D possibly being TRBD1 (5 bases). This CDR3 contains 13 residues. The V gene's germline CDR1 is MDHEN and CDR2 SYDVKM. Trimming left V 2 bases short and J 6 bases short, with 8 bases between. For the CDR3, the DNA is TGTGCCAGCAGTTTAAGCAGGGTCAATGAGCAGTTCTTC. Translated: CASSLSRVNEQFF. Variable domain in full (rest from reference TRBV28 and TRBJ2-1): DVKVTQSSRYLVKRTGEKVFLECVQDMDHENMFWYRQDPGLGLRLIYFSYDVKMKEKGDIPEGYSVSREKKERFSLILESASTNQTSMYLCASSLSRVNEQFFGPGTRLTVL.

Concerning this clonotype itself: This sequence may be a read error, since a much larger clone differs from it by one base. This chain connects TRBV7-9 to TRBJ2-2; 12 bases are shared with TRBD1. CDR1 SEHNR and CDR2 FQNEAQ come from the germline V gene (reference sequence). Trimming at V came to 6 bases and at J to 3 bases, leaving 8 bases not matched to a gene. The CDR3 is 17 residues long. CDR3 coding DNA: TGTGCCAGCAGGTTGGGGACAGGGGGCGCGGACACCGGGGAGCTGTTTTTT. Translating gives CASRLGTGGADTGELFF.

Points on this clonotype: One base away lies a much larger clone, so this may be a sequencing read error. The genes are TRBV5-1 and TRBJ2-2, with D possibly TRBD2 on 6 matching bases. Germline V gene sequence: CDR1 SGHRS, CDR2 YFSETQ. CDR3 length: 15 residues. The CDR3 spells CASSLDPRNTGGLFF. CDR3 sequence (DNA): TGCGCCAGCAGCTTGGATCCAAGGAACACCGGGGGGCTGTTTTTT.

This clonotype was detected many times. This rearrangement joins TRBV7-9 to TRBJ1-3; D possibly corresponds to TRBD1 (6 bases). The germline V gene encodes CDR1 SEHNR and CDR2 FQNEAQ (reference sequence). The CDR3 contains 16 residues. V was shortened by 5 bases and J by 3 bases, with 17 bases between the two germline ends. The CDR3 reads CASSTDRPVDGNTIYF. The CDR3 DNA follows: TGTGCCAGCAGCACAGACAGGCCAGTGGATGGAAACACCATATATTTT.

A word on this clonotype: A read error may explain this, as a much larger clone is one base away. The chain employs TRBV19 and TRBJ2-3; D is possibly TRBD2 (5 bases). The ends were cut back, 11 bases at V and 8 bases at J, with 14 bases in the middle. The germline gives CDR1 LNHDA, CDR2 SQIVND (reference sequence). The CDR3 is 11 amino acids. The CDR3 here is CAGKRAGTQYF. DNA of the CDR3: TGTGCCGGTAAGAGGGCTGGTACGCAGTATTTT.

This clonotype was recorded once. This could be a read error, since a much larger clone is one nucleotide away. V usage is TRBV7-9 and J usage is TRBJ1-1; D ambiguous. The CDR3 totals 12 residues. V shed 5 bases and J shed 11 bases, with 15 bases lying between them. Germline CDR1 is SEHNR and CDR2 is FQNEAQ (reference sequence). Written as DNA, the CDR3 is TGTGCCAGCAGCCTTCCGATCGGACGGGCTTTCTTT. Translating gives CASSLPIGRAFF.

To note about this clonotype: This may stem from a read error, because a much larger clone lies one nucleotide away. CDR3 sequence reads: CASGLRSRRGIGELFF. The CDR3 coding sequence is TGTGCTAGTGGTTTGAGGAGTCGCAGAGGCATCGGGGAGCTGTTTTTT. The chain joins TRBV12-5 to TRBJ2-2; no clear D. CDR3 length equals 16 residues. Between the trimmed V and J ends, which lost 2 bases and 7 bases, there was a span of 17 bases. The germline V gene encodes CDR1 LGHNT and CDR2 FRNRAP.